Each of the 29 T cell receptor beta chains below was sequenced from the same sample in a study of T-cell reconstitution after alpha-beta-depleted transplantation in children. Findings and limits, study-wide: Once a year had passed after transplant, T-cell counts and diversity came mostly from newly produced T cells.

Preparation of the TCRbeta library was carried out with unique molecular identifiers. TCRdb passed the PCR reads through MiXCR, listing each CDR3 protein once. The table includes approximately 300,000 distinct CDR3 sequences, 6.5% to 9% detected once. No antigen is known for these receptors. The specimen comprised peripheral blood, sampled 360 days after TCRalphabeta/CD19-depleted stem cell transplant. The receptors derive from a female patient under 10 years old who had a stem cell transplant for Fanconi anemia, so the T cells may come from the graft donor.

In this sample, this clonotype turned up a few times. Here the CDR3 DNA reads TGTGCCAGCAGCTTACGGATGGAATACGAGCAGTACGTC. Translation gives CASSLRMEYEQYV. The gene calls are TRBV11-1 and TRBJ2-7; unclear D gene. Germline CDR1 and CDR2: SGHAT and FQDESV (reference sequence). This CDR3 is built from 13 residues. V was trimmed by 2 bases and J by 4 bases, leaving 9 bases between them.

The sample holds many counts of this clonotype. This rearrangement joins TRBV13 to TRBJ2-1; maybe TRBD2 (5 bases). V was shortened by 6 bases and J by 2 bases, with 8 bases between the two germline ends. There are 13 residues in the CDR3. The germline gives CDR1 PRHDT, CDR2 FYEKMQ (reference sequence). The CDR3 region is CASRGLAYNEQFF. Here the CDR3 DNA reads TGTGCCAGCAGAGGACTTGCCTACAATGAGCAGTTCTTC.

In this sample, this clonotype turned up many times. The gene calls are TRBV6-5 and TRBJ2-1; 7 bases line up with TRBD2. From germline, CDR1 is MNHEY and CDR2 SVGAGI. CDR3 length equals 16 residues. V lost 0 bases to trimming and J lost 2 bases; unmatched junction nucleotides: 4. DNA for the CDR3: TGTGCCAGCAGTTACTCGGCGGGAGCACCCTACAATGAGCAGTTCTTC. As protein: CASSYSAGAPYNEQFF.

This clonotype appeared a few times. The chain employs TRBV28 and TRBJ2-5, with 8 nucleotides matching TRBD2. Germline CDR1 reads MDHEN; CDR2 reads SYDVKM. V trimming: 6 bases; J trimming: 5 bases; junction bases outside the gene matches: 5. The CDR3 spans 13 residues. The CDR3 reads CASSAGGSETQYF. The CDR3 coding sequence is TGTGCCAGCAGCGCGGGGGGCAGCGAGACCCAGTACTTC.

V usage is TRBV5-1 and J usage is TRBJ1-1; possible D gene TRBD1, 5 bases. From germline, CDR1 is SGHRS and CDR2 YFSETQ. V lost 0 bases, J lost 5 bases, and 20 bases lay in between. There are 17 residues in the CDR3. Written as DNA, the CDR3 is TGCGCCAGCAGCTTGGTAGGGTTGGGGCAGGGAATGACTGAAGCTTTCTTT. It translates to CASSLVGLGQGMTEAFF. Full variable domain (remainder filled in from reference TRBV5-1 and TRBJ1-1): KAGVTQTPRYLIKTRGQQVTLSCSPISGHRSVSWYQQTPGQGLQFLFEYFSETQRNKGNFPGRFSGRQFSNSRSEMNVSTLELGDSALYLCASSLVGLGQGMTEAFFGQGTRLTVV.

This clonotype appeared many times. The genes are TRBV3-1 and TRBJ2-7; TRBD2 is a possible D gene (5 bases). This CDR3 region has 15 residues. CDR1 is LGHDT, CDR2 YNNKEL, per germline (reference sequence). V gave up 5 bases and J gave up 2 bases, with 16 bases separating them. As DNA, the CDR3 is TGTGCCAGCAGCTCCCCTTACCGGGGAGCCTACGAGCAGTACTTC. As protein: CASSSPYRGAYEQYF.

J is TRBJ2-3 and V is TRBV11-2, with 10 bases lining up with TRBD2. Germline V CDR1 and CDR2: SGHAT, FQNNGV. V lost 2 bases to trimming and J lost 0 bases; unmatched junction nucleotides: 5. This CDR3 spans 17 amino acids. CDR3 sequence reads: CASSLFLAGASTDTQYF. The CDR3 bases are TGTGCCAGCAGCTTATTTCTAGCGGGGGCCAGCACAGATACGCAGTATTTT. Variable domain in full (rest from reference TRBV11-2 and TRBJ2-3): EAGVAQSPRYKIIEKRQSVAFWCNPISGHATLYWYQQILGQGPKLLIQFQNNGVVDDSQLPKDRFSAERLKGVDSTLKIQPAKLEDSAVYLCASSLFLAGASTDTQYFGPGTRLTVL.

There are many counts of this clonotype. This sequence joins TRBV25-1 and TRBJ2-1, with TRBD2 as a possible D gene (5 bases). Germline V lookup: CDR1 MGHDK, CDR2 SYGVNS. The CDR3 totals 11 residues. With 4 bases removed from V and 14 bases from J, the gap between germline ends came to 12 bases. In DNA form, the CDR3 reads TGTGCCAGCAGTGTCGGTCGGGGAAAGTTCTTC. This encodes CASSVGRGKFF.

This clonotype has a handful of counts. The chain recombines TRBV6-6 with TRBJ2-1; D remains unclear. The V gene's germline CDR1 is MNHNY and CDR2 SVGAGI (reference sequence). This CDR3 region has 12 residues. Trimming stripped 2 bases from V and 8 bases from J, with 7 bases between. The CDR3 nucleotides are TGTGCCAGCAGTTACGCCGCGTATGAGCAGTTCTTC. Its translation: CASSYAAYEQFF.

This clonotype was seen ten or more times. The V and J genes are TRBV29-1 and TRBJ1-1; no definite D call. The CDR3 length is 14 residues. V was clipped by 3 bases and J by 5 bases, with 16 bases between them. Germline V lookup: CDR1 SQVTM, CDR2 ANQGSEA. The CDR3 loop reads CSVDFLAVGTEAFF. DNA for the CDR3: TGCAGCGTTGACTTTTTGGCGGTAGGTACTGAAGCTTTCTTT.

The gene calls are TRBV11-2 and TRBJ2-5, with 8 nucleotides matching TRBD1. This CDR3 has 17 residues. The V gene's germline CDR1 is SGHAT and CDR2 FQNNGV. V was clipped by 5 bases and J by 6 bases; unmatched bases: 17. The chain's CDR3 is CASSLIRQGFEGQTQYF. The CDR3 nucleotides read TGTGCCAGCAGCCTTATCCGACAGGGGTTTGAGGGGCAGACCCAGTACTTC.

This rearrangement joins TRBV24-1 to TRBJ1-2, with TRBD1 as a possible D gene (5 bases). Trimming cost V 0 bases and J 13 bases, with 11 bases left between them. The CDR3 totals 12 residues. Germline CDR1 reads KGHDR; CDR2 reads SFDVKD. The CDR3 DNA follows: TGTGCCACCAGTGATTTGGGGACGGCTGCCACCTTC. This gives the protein CATSDLGTAATF.

The sample holds a few counts of this clonotype. V usage is TRBV29-1 and J usage is TRBJ1-1, with 7 bases aligning to TRBD1. Per germline, CDR1 SQVTM and CDR2 ANQGSEA. V lost 8 bases to trimming and J lost 0 bases; unmatched junction nucleotides: 12. This CDR3 contains 15 residues. DNA for the CDR3: TGCAGCTCCCGCGTGGGGACAGACATGAACACTGAAGCTTTCTTT. This encodes CSSRVGTDMNTEAFF.

This clonotype was seen repeatedly, ten times or more. V gene TRBV5-5 combines with J gene TRBJ1-2; D perhaps matches TRBD1 (6 bases). The CDR3 totals 15 residues. Germline assignment: CDR1 SGHKS and CDR2 YYEKEE (reference sequence). Between the trimmed V and J ends, which lost 0 bases and 4 bases, there was a span of 13 bases. CDR3 amino acids: CASSLDRDPFYGYTF. The CDR3 DNA sequence: TGTGCCAGCAGCTTGGACAGGGACCCTTTCTATGGCTACACCTTC.

This clonotype came up many times. The chain couples TRBV3-1 to TRBJ2-3; D remains ambiguous. Germline V gene data show CDR1 as LGHDT and CDR2 as YNNKEL (reference sequence). This CDR3 spans 16 amino acids. The V end lost 0 bases, the J end lost 0 bases, and 10 bases lay between the germline ends. Here the CDR3 DNA reads TGTGCCAGCAGCCAAGACCCAGTCCAAAGCACAGATACGCAGTATTTT. Its protein is CASSQDPVQSTDTQYF.

This rearrangement joins TRBV20-1 to TRBJ2-2; D not certain. CDR1 and CDR2 (germline): DFQATT, SNEGSKA (reference sequence). Deletions cut 2 bases from V and 9 bases from J, with 7 bases between. This CDR3 spans 11 amino acids. Here the CDR3 DNA reads TGCAGTGCTAGACTGATCCGGGAGCTGTTTTTT. Translated: CSARLIRELFF.

This clonotype showed up many times. Written as DNA, the CDR3 is TGCAGTGCTAGAGACAGGCGGGGGCACTACGAGCAGTACTTC. Protein: CSARDRRGHYEQYF. The chain employs TRBV20-1 and TRBJ2-7, with a weak D call TRBD2 (7 bases). V was clipped by 0 bases and J by 3 bases, with 12 bases between them. The CDR3 has 14 residues. Germline V gives CDR1 DFQATT, CDR2 SNEGSKA (reference sequence).

The sample holds one count of this clonotype. The rearrangement joins TRBV3-1 to TRBJ2-3, with D tentatively TRBD1 (6 bases). The CDR3 loop spans 13 amino acids. Germline V CDR1 and CDR2: LGHDT, YNNKEL (reference sequence). Trimming pared 1 base from V and 12 bases from J, leaving 14 bases between. The CDR3 sequence is CASSQGRTAPQYF. CDR3 sequence (DNA): TGTGCCAGCAGCCAAGGTAGGACAGCGCCTCAGTATTTT.

This clonotype was counted a few times. This sequence joins TRBV29-1 and TRBJ1-1; no clear D gene. The CDR3 totals 13 residues. Deletions cut 4 bases from V and 8 bases from J, with 17 bases between. Germline CDR1 is SQVTM and CDR2 is ANQGSEA. As DNA, the CDR3 is TGCAGCGTTGTCCCCCTGGCGGCGGGGGAAGCTTTCTTT. This codes for CSVVPLAAGEAFF.

V and J are TRBV5-5 and TRBJ1-3; no clear D gene. V was cut by 0 bases and J by 0 bases, with 13 bases left in between. The germline V gene has CDR1 SGHKS and CDR2 YYEKEE (reference sequence). The CDR3 covers 17 residues. DNA for the CDR3: TGTGCCAGCAGCTTGGACGGGTGGGTCCACTCTGGAAACACCATATATTTT. Its protein is CASSLDGWVHSGNTIYF.

The chain joins TRBV15 to TRBJ1-6; D is possibly TRBD1 (6 bases). The length of the CDR3 is 18 residues. CDR1 LNHNV and CDR2 YYDKDF come from the germline V gene (reference sequence). V gave up 1 base and J gave up 5 bases, with 18 bases separating them. CDR3 region: CATSRAAGANPNNSPLHF. The CDR3, as DNA: TGTGCCACCAGCAGAGCTGCAGGGGCCAACCCCAATAATTCACCCCTCCACTTT.

This clonotype was observed at least ten times. The V gene is TRBV25-1, the J gene TRBJ2-1; weak D call: TRBD2 (5 bases). Germline V gives CDR1 MGHDK, CDR2 SYGVNS. This CDR3 comprises 15 residues. Deletions cut 3 bases from V and 2 bases from J, with 11 bases between. The CDR3 DNA sequence: TGTGCCAGCAGTGAGGGTCAGGAGGCCTACAATGAGCAGTTCTTC. Encoded protein: CASSEGQEAYNEQFF.

The sample holds a few counts of this clonotype. The chain carries TRBV3-1 and TRBJ2-1, with 10 nucleotides matching TRBD2. Germline loops: CDR1 LGHDT, CDR2 YNNKEL (reference sequence). V lost 1 base, J lost 16 bases, and 13 bases stayed unmatched. CDR3 length: 15 amino acids. CDR3 nucleotide sequence: TGTGCCAGCAGCCAAGGAAGCCTAGCGGGAGAAATAACCTTCTTC. Protein product: CASSQGSLAGEITFF.

This clonotype was counted ten times or more. The rearrangement links TRBV6-2 or TRBV6-3 to TRBJ1-1; the match to TRBD1 covers 9 bases. J was trimmed by 6 bases and V by 10 bases; bases with no gene match: 12. There are 14 residues in the CDR3. Germline loops: CDR1 MNHEY, CDR2 SVGEGT. CDR3 amino acids: CATRRDREGSEAFF. CDR3 in DNA: TGTGCCACCAGAAGGGACAGGGAGGGGTCTGAAGCTTTCTTT.

This clonotype was recorded at least ten times. The chain links TRBV6-4 to TRBJ2-1, with 9 bases that match TRBD1. Germline trimming cut 6 bases from V and 6 bases from J; bases unmatched to any gene: 9. CDR1 and CDR2 (germline): MRHNA, SNTAGT. CDR3 length equals 15 residues. The CDR3 region is CASSSTTGGFNEQFF. Here the CDR3 DNA reads TGTGCCAGCAGCTCCACAACAGGGGGCTTCAATGAGCAGTTCTTC.

This clonotype has only a few counts. The rearrangement uses TRBV18 and TRBJ1-1; D possibly corresponds to TRBD1 (6 bases). Germline V gene sequence: CDR1 KGHSH, CDR2 LQKENI. V lost 1 base to trimming and J lost 4 bases, with 16 bases between them. The CDR3 is 16 residues long. The CDR3 DNA follows: TGTGCCAGCTCACCACGGGGGGCCAGATCCATCACTGAAGCTTTCTTT. This codes for CASSPRGARSITEAFF.

V is TRBV4-3 and J is TRBJ2-3, with a weak D call TRBD2 (5 bases). The CDR3 runs to 15 residues. With 3 bases removed from V and 3 bases from J, the gap between germline ends came to 13 bases. The germline V gene encodes CDR1 LGHNA and CDR2 YSLEER. CDR3 nucleotide sequence: TGCGCCAGCAGCCAGGGCCACGGGGAGACAGATACGCAGTATTTT. Its translation: CASSQGHGETDTQYF.

There are many counts of this clonotype. The V gene is TRBV5-1, the J gene TRBJ2-1; 7 bases align to TRBD1. The germline V gene encodes CDR1 SGHRS and CDR2 YFSETQ. After removal of 1 base from V and 4 bases from J, the junction contained 14 bases not matched to a gene. The CDR3 spans 18 residues. The CDR3 region is CASSLRKTGVKGYNEQFF. The CDR3 region has the DNA TGCGCCAGCAGCTTGCGTAAAACAGGGGTAAAGGGATACAATGAGCAGTTCTTC. The full variable domain, its missing parts supplied by reference TRBV5-1 and TRBJ2-1, is KAGVTQTPRYLIKTRGQQVTLSCSPISGHRSVSWYQQTPGQGLQFLFEYFSETQRNKGNFPGRFSGRQFSNSRSEMNVSTLELGDSALYLCASSLRKTGVKGYNEQFFGPGTRLTVL.

This clonotype was picked up many times. The chain links TRBV20-1 to TRBJ2-7; 7 bases map to TRBD2. The CDR3 has 15 amino acids. Germline CDR1 DFQATT, CDR2 SNEGSKA (reference sequence). The V and J ends lost 3 bases and 2 bases, in that order; junction bases with no gene match: 10. The CDR3 DNA is TGCAGTGCTAGGGGACGGGGGACTACGCCCTACGAGCAGTACTTC. It is translated as CSARGRGTTPYEQYF.